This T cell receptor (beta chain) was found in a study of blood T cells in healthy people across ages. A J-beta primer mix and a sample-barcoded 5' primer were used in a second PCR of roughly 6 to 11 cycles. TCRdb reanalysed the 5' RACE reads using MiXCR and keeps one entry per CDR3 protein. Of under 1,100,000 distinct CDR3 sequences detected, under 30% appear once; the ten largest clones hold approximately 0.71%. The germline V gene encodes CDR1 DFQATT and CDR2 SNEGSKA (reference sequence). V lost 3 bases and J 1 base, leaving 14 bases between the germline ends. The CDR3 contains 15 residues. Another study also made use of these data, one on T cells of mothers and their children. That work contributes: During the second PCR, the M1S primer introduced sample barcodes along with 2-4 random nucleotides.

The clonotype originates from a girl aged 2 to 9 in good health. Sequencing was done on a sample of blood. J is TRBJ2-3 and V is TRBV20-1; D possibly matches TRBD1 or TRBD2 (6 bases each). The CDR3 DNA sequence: TGCAGTGCTAGGGGGGCGGGGATCGGCACAGATACGCAGTATTTT. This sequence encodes CSARGAGIGTDTQYF.